This TCR beta chain was retrieved from a study of PD-1 blockade in mismatch repair-deficient tumors. Germline assignment: CDR1 KGHSH and CDR2 LQKENI. The germline V and J ends were trimmed by 2 bases and 2 bases, with 12 bases remaining between them. The CDR3 loop spans 15 amino acids. With respect to this clone: The antigen remains undetermined.

Every patient had mismatch repair deficiency by PCR or immunohistochemistry. TCRs were sequenced from a few patients responding to pembrolizumab. Libraries were prepared by immunoSEQ multiplex PCR; TCRdb keeps only in-frame clonotypes and omits some of them. Of around 100,000 clones in the sample, about four fifths were seen once. Study-level results: After pembrolizumab, tumor-resident clones rose rapidly, then generally contracted before radiologic responses.

The gene calls are TRBV18 and TRBJ1-2; D remains ambiguous. The clonotype comes from an adult with mismatch repair-deficient cancer. This specimen consisted of peripheral blood, obtained 30 to 36 weeks after starting pembrolizumab. CDR3 bases: TGTGCCAGCTCACCAGTAGGAACCACCAACTATGGCTACACCTTC. This encodes CASSPVGTTNYGYTF.